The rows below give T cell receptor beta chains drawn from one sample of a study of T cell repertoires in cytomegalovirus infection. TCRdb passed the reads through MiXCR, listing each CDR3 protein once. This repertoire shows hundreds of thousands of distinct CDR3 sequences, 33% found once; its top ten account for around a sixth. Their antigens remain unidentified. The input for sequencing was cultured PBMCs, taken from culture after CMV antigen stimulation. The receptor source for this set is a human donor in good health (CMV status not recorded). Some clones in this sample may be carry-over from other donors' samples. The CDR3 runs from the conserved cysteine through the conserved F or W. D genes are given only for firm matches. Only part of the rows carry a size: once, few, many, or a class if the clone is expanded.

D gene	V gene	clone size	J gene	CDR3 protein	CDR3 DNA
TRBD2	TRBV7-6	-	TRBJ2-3	CASGTLAGGPADTQYF	TGTGCCAGCGGGACCTTAGCGGGAGGGCCAGCAGATACGCAGTATTTT
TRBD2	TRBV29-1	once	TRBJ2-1	CSVGHSGRTYNEQFF	TGCAGCGTTGGCCATAGCGGGAGGACCTACAATGAGCAGTTCTTC
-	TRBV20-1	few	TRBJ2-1	CSARRGLSHNEQFF	TGCAGTGCTAGGAGGGGACTTTCCCACAATGAGCAGTTCTTC
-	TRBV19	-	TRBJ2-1	CASSGDTDPYNEQFF	TGTGCCAGTAGTGGGGACACAGACCCGTACAATGAGCAGTTCTTC
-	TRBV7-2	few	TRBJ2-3	CASSYPSAGDTQYF	TGTGCCAGCAGCTACCCTAGCGCGGGTGATACGCAGTATTTT
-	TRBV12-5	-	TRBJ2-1	CASGLVLTDEQFF	TGTGCTAGTGGTTTGGTACTCACTGATGAGCAGTTCTTC
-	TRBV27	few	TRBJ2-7	CASSLFTSASSYEQYF	TGTGCCAGCAGTTTATTTACGAGCGCGAGCTCCTACGAGCAGTACTTC
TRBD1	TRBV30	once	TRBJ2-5	CAWRTQGAAETQYF	TGTGCCTGGAGGACACAGGGGGCTGCAGAGACCCAGTACTTC
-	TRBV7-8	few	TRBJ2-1	CASSPTGFSYNEQFF	TGTGCCAGCAGCCCGACAGGATTTTCCTACAATGAGCAGTTCTTC
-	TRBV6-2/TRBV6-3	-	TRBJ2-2	CASRRTQNTGELFF	TGTGCCAGCAGACGGACTCAGAACACCGGGGAGCTGTTTTTT
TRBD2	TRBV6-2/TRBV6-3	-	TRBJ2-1	CASSSRASGHNEQFF	TGTGCCAGCAGTTCCCGAGCTAGCGGACACAATGAGCAGTTCTTC
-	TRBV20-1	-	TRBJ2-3	CSAHRKGGTSTDTQYF	TGCAGTGCTCACCGGAAAGGCGGGACTAGCACAGATACGCAGTATTTT
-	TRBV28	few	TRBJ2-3	CASNSVRRGGTDTQYF	TGTGCCAGCAATTCAGTCAGGAGGGGGGGCACAGATACGCAGTATTTT
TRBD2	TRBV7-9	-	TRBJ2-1	CASNQRDSGRAYNEQFF	TGTGCCAGCAACCAAAGGGATAGCGGGAGGGCCTACAATGAGCAGTTCTTC
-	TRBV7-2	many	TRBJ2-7	CASSADLLGALEQYF	TGTGCCAGCAGCGCCGACCTCCTCGGGGCGCTGGAGCAGTACTTC
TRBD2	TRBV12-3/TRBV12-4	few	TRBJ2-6	CASSLAGGGANVLTF	TGTGCCAGCAGCCTAGCGGGAGGTGGGGCCAACGTCCTGACTTTC
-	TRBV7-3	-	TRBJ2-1	CASSPGPPGSYNEQFF	TGTGCCAGCAGCCCAGGGCCTCCCGGTTCCTACAATGAGCAGTTCTTC
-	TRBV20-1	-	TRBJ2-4	CSASGSRENIQYF	TGCAGTGCTAGCGGGAGCAGGGAAAACATTCAGTACTTC
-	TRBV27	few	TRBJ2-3	CASSVWGLMTDTQYF	TGTGCCAGCAGCGTTTGGGGTCTCATGACAGATACGCAGTATTTT
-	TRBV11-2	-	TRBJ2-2	CASSRSRATGELFF	TGTGCCAGCAGCCGTTCTAGGGCCACCGGGGAGCTGTTTTTT
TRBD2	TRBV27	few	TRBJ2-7	CASSLPRGGLYEQYF	TGTGCCAGCAGTTTACCTAGGGGAGGGCTCTACGAGCAGTACTTC
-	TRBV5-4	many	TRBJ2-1	CASSLPVLNEQFF	TGTGCCAGCAGCTTGCCCGTCCTCAATGAGCAGTTCTTC
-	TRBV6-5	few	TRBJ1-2	CASSYTTAVAYGYTF	TGTGCCAGCAGTTACACGACAGCGGTCGCCTATGGCTACACCTTC
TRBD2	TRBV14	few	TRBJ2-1	CASSPGLAVSQFF	TGTGCCAGCAGCCCCGGACTAGCGGTATCGCAGTTCTTC
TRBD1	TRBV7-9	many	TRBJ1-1	CASSYRGAHTEAFF	TGTGCCAGCAGCTACAGGGGCGCGCACACTGAAGCTTTCTTT
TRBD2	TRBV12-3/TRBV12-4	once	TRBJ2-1	CASSPQLAGEREQFF	TGTGCCAGCAGTCCTCAACTAGCGGGAGAGCGGGAGCAGTTCTTC
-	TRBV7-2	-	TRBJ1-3	CASSSRIAGNTIYF	TGTGCCAGCAGCTCCAGGATTGCCGGAAACACCATATATTTT
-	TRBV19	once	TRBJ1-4	CASSMVQHNEKLFF	TGTGCCAGTAGTATGGTCCAGCATAATGAAAAACTGTTTTTT
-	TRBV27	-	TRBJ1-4	CASKTQGPTNEKLFF	TGTGCCAGCAAGACACAGGGACCAACTAATGAAAAACTGTTTTTT
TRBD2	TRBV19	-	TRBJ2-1	CASSTGTSGIRQFF	TGTGCCAGTAGTACCGGGACTAGCGGGATAAGGCAGTTCTTC
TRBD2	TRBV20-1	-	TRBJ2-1	CSAPRLAGEHNEQFF	TGCAGTGCTCCACGACTAGCGGGGGAGCACAATGAGCAGTTCTTC
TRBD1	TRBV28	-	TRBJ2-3	CASSSRTGSTDTQYF	TGTGCCAGCAGTTCACGGACAGGCAGCACAGATACGCAGTATTTT
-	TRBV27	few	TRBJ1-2	CASSFNPPGHYGYTF	TGTGCCAGCAGTTTTAACCCCCCGGGGCACTATGGCTACACCTTC
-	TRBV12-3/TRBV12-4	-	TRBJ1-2	CASSFDSGGTYGYTF	TGTGCCAGCAGTTTCGATTCGGGCGGAACATATGGCTACACCTTC
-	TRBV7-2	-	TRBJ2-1	CASSLVLANNEQFF	TGTGCCAGCAGCCTGGTGCTAGCGAACAATGAGCAGTTCTTC
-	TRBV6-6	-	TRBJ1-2	CASRPDTLPNYGYTF	TGTGCCAGCAGACCCGACACACTCCCTAACTATGGCTACACCTTC
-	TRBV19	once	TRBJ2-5	CASSWAETQYF	TGTGCCAGTAGTTGGGCGGAGACCCAGTACTTC
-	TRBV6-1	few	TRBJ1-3	CASSELGTTGNTIYF	TGTGCCAGCAGTGAACTTGGGACGACCGGAAACACCATATATTTT
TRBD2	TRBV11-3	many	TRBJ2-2	CASSRGLAGGGGELFF	TGTGCCAGCAGCCGCGGACTAGCGGGAGGCGGCGGGGAGCTGTTTTTT
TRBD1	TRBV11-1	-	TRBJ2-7	CASSTRQGRYEQYF	TGTGCCAGCAGCACACGACAGGGGCGTTACGAGCAGTACTTC
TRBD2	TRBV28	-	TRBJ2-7	CASSIPSGGLSYEQYF	TGTGCCAGCAGTATTCCTAGCGGGGGACTCTCCTACGAGCAGTACTTC
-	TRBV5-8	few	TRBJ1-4	CASSLGRVKTTNEKLFF	TGTGCCAGCAGCTTAGGCCGGGTTAAAACAACTAATGAAAAACTGTTTTTT
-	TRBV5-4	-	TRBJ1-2	CASSLSQGMISVTF	TGTGCCAGCAGCTTGTCTCAGGGAATGATCTCTGTCACCTTC
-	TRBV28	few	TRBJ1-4	CASSLWGDGITNEKLFF	TGTGCCAGCAGTTTATGGGGTGATGGAATAACTAATGAAAAACTGTTTTTT